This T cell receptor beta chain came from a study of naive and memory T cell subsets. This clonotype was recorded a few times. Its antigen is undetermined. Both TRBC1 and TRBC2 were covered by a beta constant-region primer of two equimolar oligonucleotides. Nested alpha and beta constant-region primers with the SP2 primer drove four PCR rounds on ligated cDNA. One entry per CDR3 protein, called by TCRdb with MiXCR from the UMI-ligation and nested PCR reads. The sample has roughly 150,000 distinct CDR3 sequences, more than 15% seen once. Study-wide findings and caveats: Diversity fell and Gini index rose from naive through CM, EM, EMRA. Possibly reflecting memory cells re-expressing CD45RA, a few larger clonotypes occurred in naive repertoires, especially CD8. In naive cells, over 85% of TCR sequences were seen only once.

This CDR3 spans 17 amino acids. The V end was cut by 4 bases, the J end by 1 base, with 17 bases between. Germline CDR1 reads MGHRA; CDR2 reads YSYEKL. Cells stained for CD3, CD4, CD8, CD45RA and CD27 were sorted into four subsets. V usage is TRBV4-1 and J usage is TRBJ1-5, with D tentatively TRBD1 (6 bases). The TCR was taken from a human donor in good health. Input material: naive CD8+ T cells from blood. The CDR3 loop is CASSPGRGAESNQPQHF. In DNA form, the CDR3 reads TGCGCCAGCAGCCCTGGGCGGGGGGCGGAAAGCAATCAGCCCCAGCATTTT.